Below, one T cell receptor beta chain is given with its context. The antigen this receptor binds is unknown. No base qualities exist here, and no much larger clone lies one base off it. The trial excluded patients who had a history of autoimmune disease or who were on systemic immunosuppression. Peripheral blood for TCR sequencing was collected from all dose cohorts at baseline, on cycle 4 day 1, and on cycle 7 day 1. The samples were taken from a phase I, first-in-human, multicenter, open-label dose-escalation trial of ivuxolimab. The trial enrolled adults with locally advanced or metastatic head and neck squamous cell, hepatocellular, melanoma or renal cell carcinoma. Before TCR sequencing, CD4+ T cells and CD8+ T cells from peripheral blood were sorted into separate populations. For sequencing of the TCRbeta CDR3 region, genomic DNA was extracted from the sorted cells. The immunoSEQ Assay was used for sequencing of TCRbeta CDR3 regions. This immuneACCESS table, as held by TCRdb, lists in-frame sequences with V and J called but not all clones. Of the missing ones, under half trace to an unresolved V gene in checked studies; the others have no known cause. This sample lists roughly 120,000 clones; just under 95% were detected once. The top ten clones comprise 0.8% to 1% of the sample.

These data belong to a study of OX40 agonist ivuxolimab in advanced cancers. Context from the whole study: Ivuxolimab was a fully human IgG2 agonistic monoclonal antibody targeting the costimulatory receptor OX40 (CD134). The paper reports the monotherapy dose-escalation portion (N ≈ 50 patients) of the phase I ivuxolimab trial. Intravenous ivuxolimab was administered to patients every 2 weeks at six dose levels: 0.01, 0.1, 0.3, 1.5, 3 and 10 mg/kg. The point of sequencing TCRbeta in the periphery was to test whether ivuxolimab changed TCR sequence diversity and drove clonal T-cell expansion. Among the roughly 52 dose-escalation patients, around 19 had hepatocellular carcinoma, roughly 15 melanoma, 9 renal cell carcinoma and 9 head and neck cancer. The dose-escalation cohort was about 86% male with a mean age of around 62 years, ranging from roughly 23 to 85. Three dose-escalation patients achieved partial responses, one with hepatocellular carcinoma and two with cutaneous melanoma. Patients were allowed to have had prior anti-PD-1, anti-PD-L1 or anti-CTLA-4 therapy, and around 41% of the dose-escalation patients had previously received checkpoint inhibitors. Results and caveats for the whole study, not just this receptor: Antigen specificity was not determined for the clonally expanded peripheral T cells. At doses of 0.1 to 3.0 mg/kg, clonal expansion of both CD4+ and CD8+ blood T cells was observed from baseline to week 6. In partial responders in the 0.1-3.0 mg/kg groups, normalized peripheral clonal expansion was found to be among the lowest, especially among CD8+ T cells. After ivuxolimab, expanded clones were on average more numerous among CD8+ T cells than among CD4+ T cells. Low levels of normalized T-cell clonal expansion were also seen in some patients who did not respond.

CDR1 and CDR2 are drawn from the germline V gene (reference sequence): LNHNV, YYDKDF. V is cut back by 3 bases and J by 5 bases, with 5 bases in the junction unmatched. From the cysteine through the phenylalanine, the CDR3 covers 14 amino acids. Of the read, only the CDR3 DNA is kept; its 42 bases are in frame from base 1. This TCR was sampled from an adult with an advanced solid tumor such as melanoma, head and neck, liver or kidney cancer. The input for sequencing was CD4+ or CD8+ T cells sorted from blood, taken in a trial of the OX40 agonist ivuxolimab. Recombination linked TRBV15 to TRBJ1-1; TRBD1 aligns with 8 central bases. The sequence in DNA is TGTGCCACCAGCAGTGGACAGGGTTTGACTGAAGCTTTCTTT. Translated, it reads CATSSGQGLTEAFF.